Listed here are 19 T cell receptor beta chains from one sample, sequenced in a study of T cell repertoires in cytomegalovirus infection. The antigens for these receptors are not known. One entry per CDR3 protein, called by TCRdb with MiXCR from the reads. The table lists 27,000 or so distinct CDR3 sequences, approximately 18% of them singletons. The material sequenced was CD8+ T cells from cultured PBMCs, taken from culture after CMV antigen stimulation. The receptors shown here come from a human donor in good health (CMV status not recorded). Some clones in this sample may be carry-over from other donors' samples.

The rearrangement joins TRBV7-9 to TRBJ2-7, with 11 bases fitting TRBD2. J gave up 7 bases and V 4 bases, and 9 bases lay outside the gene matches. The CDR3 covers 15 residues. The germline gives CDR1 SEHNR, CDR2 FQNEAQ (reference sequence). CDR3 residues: CASSSPTSGTGEQYF. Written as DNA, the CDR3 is TGTGCCAGCAGCTCCCCGACTAGCGGGACGGGGGAGCAGTACTTC.

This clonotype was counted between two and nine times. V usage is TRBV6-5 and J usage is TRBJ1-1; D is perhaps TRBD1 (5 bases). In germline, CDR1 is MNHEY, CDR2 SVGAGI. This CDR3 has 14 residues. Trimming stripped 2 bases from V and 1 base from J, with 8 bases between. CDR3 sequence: CASSYGDGNTEAFF. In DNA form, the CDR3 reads TGTGCCAGCAGTTACGGGGACGGGAACACTGAAGCTTTCTTT.

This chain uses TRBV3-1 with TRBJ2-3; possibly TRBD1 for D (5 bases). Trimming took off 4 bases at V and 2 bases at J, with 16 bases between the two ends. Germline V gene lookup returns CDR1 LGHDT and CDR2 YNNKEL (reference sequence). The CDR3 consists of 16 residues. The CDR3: CASSPGAGSLTDTQYF. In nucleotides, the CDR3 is TGTGCCAGCAGCCCTGGGGCAGGGTCACTCACAGATACGCAGTATTTT.

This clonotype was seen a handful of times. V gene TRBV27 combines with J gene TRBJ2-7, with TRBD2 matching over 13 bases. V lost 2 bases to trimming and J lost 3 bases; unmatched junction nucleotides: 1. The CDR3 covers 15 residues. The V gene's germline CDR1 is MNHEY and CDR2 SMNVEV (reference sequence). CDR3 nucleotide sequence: TGTGCCAGCAGTTTAGGGACTAGCGGGATCTACGAGCAGTACTTC. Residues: CASSLGTSGIYEQYF.

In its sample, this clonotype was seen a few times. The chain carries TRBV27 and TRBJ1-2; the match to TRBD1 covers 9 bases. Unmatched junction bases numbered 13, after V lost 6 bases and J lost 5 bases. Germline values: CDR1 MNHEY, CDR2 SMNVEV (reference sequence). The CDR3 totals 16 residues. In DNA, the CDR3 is TGTGCCAGCAGACCAGGCCCGGACAGGGGAAGATATGGCTACACCTTC. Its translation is CASRPGPDRGRYGYTF.

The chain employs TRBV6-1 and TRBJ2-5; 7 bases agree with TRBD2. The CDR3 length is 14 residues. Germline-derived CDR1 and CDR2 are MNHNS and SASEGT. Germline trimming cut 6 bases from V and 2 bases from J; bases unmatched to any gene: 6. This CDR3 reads CASSLRGKQETQYF. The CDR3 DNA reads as TGTGCCAGCAGCCTGCGGGGGAAACAAGAGACCCAGTACTTC.

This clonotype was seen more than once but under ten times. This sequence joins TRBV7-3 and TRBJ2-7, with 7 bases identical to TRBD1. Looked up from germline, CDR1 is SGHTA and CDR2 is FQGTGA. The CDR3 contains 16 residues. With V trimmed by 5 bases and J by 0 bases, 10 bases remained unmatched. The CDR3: CASSPGRDRSSYEQYF. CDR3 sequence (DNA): TGTGCCAGCAGCCCTGGCCGGGACAGAAGCTCCTACGAGCAGTACTTC.

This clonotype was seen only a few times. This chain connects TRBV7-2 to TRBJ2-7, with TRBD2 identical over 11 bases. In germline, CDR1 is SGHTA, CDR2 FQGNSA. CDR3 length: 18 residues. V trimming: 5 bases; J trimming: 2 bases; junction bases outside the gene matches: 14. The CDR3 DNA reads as TGTGCCAGCAGCACGCGGGGACTAGCGGAATATCAAACCTACGAGCAGTACTTC. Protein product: CASSTRGLAEYQTYEQYF.

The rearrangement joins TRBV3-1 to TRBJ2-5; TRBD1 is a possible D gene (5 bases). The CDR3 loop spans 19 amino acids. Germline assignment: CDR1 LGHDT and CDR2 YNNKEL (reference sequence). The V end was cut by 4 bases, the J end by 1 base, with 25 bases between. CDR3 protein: CASSLSFNDGQKLQETQYF. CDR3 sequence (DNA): TGTGCCAGCAGCCTCTCCTTCAACGACGGACAAAAACTCCAAGAGACCCAGTACTTC.

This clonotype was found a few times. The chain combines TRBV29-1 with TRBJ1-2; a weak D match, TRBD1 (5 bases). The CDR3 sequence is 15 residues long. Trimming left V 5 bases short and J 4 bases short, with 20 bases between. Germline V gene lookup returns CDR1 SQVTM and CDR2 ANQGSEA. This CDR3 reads CSVSTGTGVFYGYTF. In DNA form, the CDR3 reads TGCAGCGTTTCAACCGGGACGGGGGTTTTCTATGGCTACACCTTC.

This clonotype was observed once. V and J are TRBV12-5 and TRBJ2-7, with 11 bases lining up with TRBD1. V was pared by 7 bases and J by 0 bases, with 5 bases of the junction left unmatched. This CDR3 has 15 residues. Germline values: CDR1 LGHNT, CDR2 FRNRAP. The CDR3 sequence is CASDQDRGPSYEQYF. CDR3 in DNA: TGTGCTAGTGACCAGGACAGGGGGCCCTCCTACGAGCAGTACTTC.

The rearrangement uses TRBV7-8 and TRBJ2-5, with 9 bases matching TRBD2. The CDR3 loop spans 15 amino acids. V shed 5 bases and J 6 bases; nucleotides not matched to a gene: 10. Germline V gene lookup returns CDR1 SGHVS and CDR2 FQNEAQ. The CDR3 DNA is TGTGCCAGCAGCCAGGATAGCGGGAGTTTGAAGACCCAGTACTTC. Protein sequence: CASSQDSGSLKTQYF.

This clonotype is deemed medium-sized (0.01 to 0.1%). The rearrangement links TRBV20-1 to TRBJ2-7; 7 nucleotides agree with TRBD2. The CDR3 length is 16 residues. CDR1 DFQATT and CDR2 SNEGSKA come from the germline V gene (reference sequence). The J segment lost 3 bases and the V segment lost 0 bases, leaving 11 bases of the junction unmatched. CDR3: CSARDKEDGGYYEQYF. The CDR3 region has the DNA TGCAGTGCTAGAGATAAAGAGGACGGGGGGTACTACGAGCAGTACTTC.

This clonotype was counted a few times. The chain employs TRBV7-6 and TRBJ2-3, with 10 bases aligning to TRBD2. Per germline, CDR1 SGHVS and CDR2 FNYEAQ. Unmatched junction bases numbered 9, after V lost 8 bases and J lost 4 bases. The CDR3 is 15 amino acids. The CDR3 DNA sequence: TGTGCCAGCGGCATTGGGACTAGCGCGCCAGATACGCAGTATTTT. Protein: CASGIGTSAPDTQYF.

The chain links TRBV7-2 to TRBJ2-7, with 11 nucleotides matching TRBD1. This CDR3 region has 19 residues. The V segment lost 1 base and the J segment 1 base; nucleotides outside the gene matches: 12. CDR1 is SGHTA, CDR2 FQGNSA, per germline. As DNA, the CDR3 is TGTGCCAGCAGCTTAGGTCATGTGAGGGACAGGGGGAAATCCTACGAGCAGTACTTC. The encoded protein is CASSLGHVRDRGKSYEQYF.

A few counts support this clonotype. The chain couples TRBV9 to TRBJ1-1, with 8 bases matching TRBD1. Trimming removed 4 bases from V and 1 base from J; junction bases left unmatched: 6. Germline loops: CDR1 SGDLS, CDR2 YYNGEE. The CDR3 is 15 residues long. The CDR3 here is CASSPDRGSNTEAFF. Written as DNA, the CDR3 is TGTGCCAGCAGCCCCGACAGGGGCTCGAACACTGAAGCTTTCTTT.

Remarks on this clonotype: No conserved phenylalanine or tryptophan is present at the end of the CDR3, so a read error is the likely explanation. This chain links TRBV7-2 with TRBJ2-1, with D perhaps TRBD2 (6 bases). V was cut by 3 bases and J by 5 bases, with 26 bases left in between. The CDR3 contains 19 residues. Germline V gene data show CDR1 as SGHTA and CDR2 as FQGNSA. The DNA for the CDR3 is TGTGCCAGCAGCTTGCGGGACCCGACCGCCCTTATCGAGAACAATGAGCAGTTCTAC. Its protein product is CASSLRDPTALIENNEQFY.

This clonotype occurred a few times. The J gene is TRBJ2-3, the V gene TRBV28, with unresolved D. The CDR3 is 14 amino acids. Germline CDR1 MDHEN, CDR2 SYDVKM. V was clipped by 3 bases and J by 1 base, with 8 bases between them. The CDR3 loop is CASSFYSRTDTQYF. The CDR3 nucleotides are TGTGCCAGCAGTTTTTATTCCCGCACAGATACGCAGTATTTT.

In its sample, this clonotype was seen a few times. The CDR3 spells CASSFPDIPYEQYF. The CDR3 coding sequence is TGTGCCAGCAGCTTCCCCGACATCCCCTACGAGCAGTACTTC. This chain connects TRBV7-8 to TRBJ2-7; D is undetermined. The CDR3 contains 14 residues. CDR1 SGHVS and CDR2 FQNEAQ come from the germline V gene. V was pared by 3 bases and J by 2 bases, with 11 bases between.